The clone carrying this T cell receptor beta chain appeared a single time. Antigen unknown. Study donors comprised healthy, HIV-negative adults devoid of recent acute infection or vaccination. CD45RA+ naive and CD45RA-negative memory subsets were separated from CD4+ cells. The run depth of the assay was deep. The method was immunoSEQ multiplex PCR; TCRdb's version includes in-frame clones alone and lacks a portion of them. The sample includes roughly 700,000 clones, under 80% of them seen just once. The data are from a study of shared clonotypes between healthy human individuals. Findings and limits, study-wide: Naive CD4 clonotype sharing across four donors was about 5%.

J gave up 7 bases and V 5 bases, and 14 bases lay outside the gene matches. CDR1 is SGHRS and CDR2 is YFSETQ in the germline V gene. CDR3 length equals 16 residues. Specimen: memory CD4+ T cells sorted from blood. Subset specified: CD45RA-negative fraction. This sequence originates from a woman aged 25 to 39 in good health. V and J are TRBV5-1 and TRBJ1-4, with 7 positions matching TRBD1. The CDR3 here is CASSLIVGGGSEKLFF. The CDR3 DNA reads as TGCGCCAGCAGTTTGATCGTAGGGGGCGGGTCTGAAAAACTGTTTTTT.